This T cell receptor beta chain is from a study of blood T cells in healthy people across ages. A second PCR of roughly 6 to 12 cycles used a sample-barcoded 5' primer and a J-beta primer mix. The authors tagged each cDNA molecule using a template-switch adaptor with 12 random nucleotides. TCRdb independently ran MiXCR on the 5' RACE reads; one entry per CDR3 protein. The top ten hold about 20% of the sample, which has about 800,000 distinct CDR3 sequences, about 62% seen once. Each individual donor underwent a draw of around 9.8 milliliters of peripheral blood. The study isolated at least 6.5 million PBMCs from each sample. Total RNA extraction produced at least 5.5 micrograms (per sample) for the study. The CDR3 spans 13 residues. V was shortened by 8 bases and J by 7 bases, with 14 bases between the two germline ends.

This receptor was identified in a man aged 30 to 45 in good health. Sequencing input: blood. The rearrangement joins TRBV12-3 or TRBV12-4 to TRBJ1-4; D is undetermined. CDR3 coding DNA: TGTGCCAGCCGTGGAAGAGTAGTTGAAAAACTGTTTTTT. This encodes CASRGRVVEKLFF.